This paragraph covers one T cell receptor beta chain sequence. Its antigen is unidentified. The data originate from a study of cytomegalovirus exposure and HLA in healthy donors. Across the whole study: A data release that came early held approximately 85 million unique TCRs from HLA-typed donors. Most donors, roughly 82% of 350 to 450 genotyped, fell in the Caucasian-associated ancestry cluster.

The PCR contained 60 Vbeta and 13 Jbeta primers. The data were produced by immunoSEQ multiplex PCR, yet TCRdb's version contains in-frame clones alone and is incomplete. This table holds approximately 150,000 clones, around 60% found once. The CDR3 has 16 residues. Germline V gene sequence: CDR1 KGHSH, CDR2 LQKENI. V gave up 3 bases and J gave up 0 bases, with 12 bases separating them. Study-level results: Segments of the TCR beta V type were, in most cases, productive about 87% or about 30% of the time in an earlier analysis.

The sequencing input was PBMCs. This rearrangement joins TRBV18 to TRBJ1-3; D unclear. This sequence was found in a woman aged 55-70 years in good health and CMV-seropositive. DNA for the CDR3: TGTGCCAGCTCACCCCTAAGTGTGAGCTCTGGAAACACCATATATTTT. This codes for CASSPLSVSSGNTIYF.